This TCR beta chain was sequenced during a study of beta chain features in type 1 diabetes (dated by TCRdb to 2017 to 2018). Some background on the complete study: No differences in mean age, gender distribution, total cell number or subset yield were found between patients and healthy donors. A total of about 100,000,000 sorted cells were examined across all samples, and RNA yield correlated strongly with the number of cells per subset. The study compared the TCRB repertoires of sorted circulating CD4+ T cell subsets in recently diagnosed type 1 diabetes patients with those in matched healthy donors. Regulatory and stem cell-like memory subsets were isolated from only 8 patients and roughly 8 healthy donors, whereas naive and central memory subsets came from all 28 donors. Results and caveats for the whole study, not just this receptor: Naive, central memory and regulatory TCRB repertoires appeared more similar among patients than among healthy donors. PCR may preferentially amplify shorter templates, but because patient and control samples were amplified and corrected together, any resulting skew would affect both groups equally. Because cDNA rather than genomic DNA was sequenced, highly expressing activated cells could have been over-represented, although no difference in activation and CD3 levels was found between groups. Patients with type 1 diabetes made fewer insertions and deleted more nucleotides at VDJ recombination sites, implying thymic rearrangement abnormalities. Because small numbers of individuals were included in the HLA sub-analyses, any influence of HLA type on TCRB rearrangement was left unresolved. Type 1 diabetes patients showed a moderate but significant shortening of TCRB CDR3 length in all four CD4+ subsets.

The High Capacity cDNA Reverse Transcription Kit was used to reverse transcribe all of the isolated RNA, meaning that expressed TCRB transcripts were what got sequenced. Naive, central memory and regulatory T cell samples underwent deep immunoSEQ sequencing, averaging around 4 million total reads per sample. Sorted cells were lysed in RLT buffer and RNA was extracted with DNase-treated RNeasy Micro or Mini kits, depending on cell number. To prevent cross-contamination, every cell subset was processed on its own, while patient and healthy donor samples were processed together. TCRB sequences were amplified from cDNA with the immunoSEQ multiplex PCR, producing 87-bp fragments spanning the CDR3 region. Sequencing of the amplicons was performed on the Illumina HiSeq platform. In the paper's pipeline: Synthetic template baselines were used to correct PCR bias computationally, reads within Hamming distance 2 were collapsed together, and singletons that could not be merged were discarded. By aligning reads against IMGT, V, D and J genes, CDR3 length, and insertions or deletions at six rearrangement sites were assigned. Within each subset, clonotype counts were normalized to the number of sorted cells before true diversity and Gini coefficients were calculated with the tcR R package. Repertoire sharing was quantified using the overlap coefficient calculated on TCRB nucleotide sequences. Held by TCRdb, this immuneACCESS table contains in-frame sequences only and omits some clones. Under half of the omission traces to an unresolved V gene where checked; the cause of the rest is unknown. V, J and clone size are those of that table, while D and trimming were read from the DNA. This sample gives 300,000 to 400,000 clones in total; around a tenth of them show up just once. The ten largest clones take up roughly 0.54% of the sample.

Points on this clone: Its binding antigen is unknown. The sample holds no much larger clone one base away, and base qualities are not on file.

Each donor gave one peripheral blood draw, roughly 0.12 L on average, collected into heparinised tubes. Using a panel that included CD45RO, CCR7, CD25, CD127, CD95 and CD27, naive, central memory, regulatory and stem cell-like memory CD4+ T cells were sorted on a BD FACSAria II. Purity was above 98% for every sorted population. Right away, PBMCs were isolated by Lymphoprep density gradient centrifugation and were stained directly, with no culture step. So that batch effects would be minimized, each experiment stained and sorted samples in pairs, pairing one healthy donor with one patient. Trimming leaves V shorter by 4 bases and J shorter by 7 bases, with the junction holding 3 bases beyond the gene matches. The CDR3 runs 14 residues from the cysteine to the phenylalanine. Of all the DNA, just the CDR3 is kept, 42 bases in frame from base 1. CDR1 and CDR2 (SGHRS, YFSETQ) derive from the germline V gene.

This sequence was found in a man aged 30 to 45 with type 1 diabetes. Rearrangement joined TRBV5-1 to TRBJ2-2; the central 11 bases match TRBD2. Sequenced material: central memory CD4+ T cells from blood. The CDR3: CASSRTSGSGELFF. The sequenced DNA: TGCGCCAGCAGCCGAACTAGCGGGAGCGGGGAGCTGTTTTTT.